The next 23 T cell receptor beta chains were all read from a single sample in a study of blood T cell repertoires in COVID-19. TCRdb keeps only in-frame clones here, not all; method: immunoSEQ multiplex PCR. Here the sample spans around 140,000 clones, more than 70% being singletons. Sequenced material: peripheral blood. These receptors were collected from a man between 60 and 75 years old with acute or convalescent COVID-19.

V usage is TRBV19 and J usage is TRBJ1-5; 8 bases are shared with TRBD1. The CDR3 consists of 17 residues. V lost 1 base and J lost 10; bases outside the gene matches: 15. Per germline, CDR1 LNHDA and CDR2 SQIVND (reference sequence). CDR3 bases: TGTGCCAGTAGTATAGGAGCAGGGGGCGCAAGGGTCAGACCCCAGCATTTT. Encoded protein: CASSIGAGGARVRPQHF.

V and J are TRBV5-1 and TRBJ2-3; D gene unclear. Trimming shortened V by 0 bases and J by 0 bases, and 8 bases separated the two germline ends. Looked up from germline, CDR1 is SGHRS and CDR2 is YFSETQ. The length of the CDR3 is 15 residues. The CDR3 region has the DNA TGCGCCAGCAGCTTGGCGCAGCGTAGCACAGATACGCAGTATTTT. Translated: CASSLAQRSTDTQYF.

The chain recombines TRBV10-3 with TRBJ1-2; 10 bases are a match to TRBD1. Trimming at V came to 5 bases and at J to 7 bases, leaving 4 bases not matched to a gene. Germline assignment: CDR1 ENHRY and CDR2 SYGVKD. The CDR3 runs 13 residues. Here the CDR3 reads CAISTGQGGGYTF. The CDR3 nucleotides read TGTGCCATCAGTACCGGACAGGGGGGTGGCTACACCTTC.

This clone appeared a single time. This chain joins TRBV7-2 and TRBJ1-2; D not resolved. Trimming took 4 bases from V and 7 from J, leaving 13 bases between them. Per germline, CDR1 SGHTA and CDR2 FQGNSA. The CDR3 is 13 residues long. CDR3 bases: TGTGCCAGCAGCTCAAGGGCGGGCCCTGGCTACACCTTC. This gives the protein CASSSRAGPGYTF.

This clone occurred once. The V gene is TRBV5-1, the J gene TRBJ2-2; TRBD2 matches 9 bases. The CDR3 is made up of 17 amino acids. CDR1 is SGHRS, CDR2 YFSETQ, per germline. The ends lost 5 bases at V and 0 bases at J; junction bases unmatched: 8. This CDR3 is CASSLAGPFANTGELFF. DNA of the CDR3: TGCGCCAGCAGTCTAGCGGGGCCGTTCGCGAACACCGGGGAGCTGTTTTTT.

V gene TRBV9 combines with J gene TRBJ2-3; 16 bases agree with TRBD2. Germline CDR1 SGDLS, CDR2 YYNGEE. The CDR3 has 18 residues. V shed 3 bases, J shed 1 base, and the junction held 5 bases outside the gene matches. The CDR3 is CASSAGLAGGIGTDTQYF. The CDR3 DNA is TGTGCCAGCAGCGCGGGACTAGCGGGAGGGATTGGCACAGATACGCAGTATTTT.

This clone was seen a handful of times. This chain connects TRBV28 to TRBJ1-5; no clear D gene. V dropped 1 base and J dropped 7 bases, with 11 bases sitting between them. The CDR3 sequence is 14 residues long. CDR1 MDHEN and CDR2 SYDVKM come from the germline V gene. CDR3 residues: CASSLSLSGQPQHF. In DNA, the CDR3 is TGTGCCAGCAGTTTATCCCTCAGCGGGCAGCCCCAGCATTTT. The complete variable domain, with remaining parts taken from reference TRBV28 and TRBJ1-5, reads DVKVTQSSRYLVKRTGEKVFLECVQDMDHENMFWYRQDPGLGLRLIYFSYDVKMKEKGDIPEGYSVSREKKERFSLILESASTNQTSMYLCASSLSLSGQPQHFGDGTRLSIL.

CDR3 sequence: CASSMTRQGANTGELFF. The CDR3 DNA reads as TGTGCCAGTAGTATGACCAGACAGGGAGCGAACACCGGGGAGCTGTTTTTT. This chain joins TRBV19 and TRBJ2-2; TRBD1 matches 7 bases. Germline-derived CDR1 and CDR2 are LNHDA and SQIVND (reference sequence). The CDR3 extends over 17 amino acids. The V segment lost 3 bases and the J segment 0 bases; nucleotides outside the gene matches: 7.

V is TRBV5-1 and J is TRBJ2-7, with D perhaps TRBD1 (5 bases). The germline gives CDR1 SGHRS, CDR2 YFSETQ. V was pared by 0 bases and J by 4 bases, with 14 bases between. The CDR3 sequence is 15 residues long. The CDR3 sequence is CASSLETGSGYEQYF. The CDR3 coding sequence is TGCGCCAGCAGCTTGGAAACAGGTAGTGGTTACGAGCAGTACTTC.

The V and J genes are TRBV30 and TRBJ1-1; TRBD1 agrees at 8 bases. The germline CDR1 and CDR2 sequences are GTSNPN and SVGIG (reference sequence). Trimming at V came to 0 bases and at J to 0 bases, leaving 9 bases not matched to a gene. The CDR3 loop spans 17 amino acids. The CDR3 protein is CAWSVVGRGRMNTEAFF. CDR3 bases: TGTGCCTGGAGTGTAGTTGGCAGGGGGCGTATGAACACTGAAGCTTTCTTT.

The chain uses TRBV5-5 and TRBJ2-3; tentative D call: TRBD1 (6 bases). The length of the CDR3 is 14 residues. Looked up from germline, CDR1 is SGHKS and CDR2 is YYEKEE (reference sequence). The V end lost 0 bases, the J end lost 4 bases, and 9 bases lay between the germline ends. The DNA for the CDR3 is TGTGCCAGCAGCTTGGTCAGGGGATCAGATACGCAGTATTTT. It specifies CASSLVRGSDTQYF.

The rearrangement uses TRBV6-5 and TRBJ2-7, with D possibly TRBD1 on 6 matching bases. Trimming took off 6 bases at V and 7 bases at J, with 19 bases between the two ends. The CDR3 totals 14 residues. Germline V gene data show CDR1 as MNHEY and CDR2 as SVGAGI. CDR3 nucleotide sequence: TGTGCCAGCAGGCCTCCGGGACAAGAGGGTGAGCAGTACTTC. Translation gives CASRPPGQEGEQYF.

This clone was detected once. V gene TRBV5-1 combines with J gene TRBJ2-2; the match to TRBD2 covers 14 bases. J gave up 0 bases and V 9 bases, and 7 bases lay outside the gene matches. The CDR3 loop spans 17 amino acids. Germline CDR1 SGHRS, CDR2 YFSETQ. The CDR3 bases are TGCGCCACCCGGACTAGCGGGAGGACGTCGAACACCGGGGAGCTGTTTTTT. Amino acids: CATRTSGRTSNTGELFF.

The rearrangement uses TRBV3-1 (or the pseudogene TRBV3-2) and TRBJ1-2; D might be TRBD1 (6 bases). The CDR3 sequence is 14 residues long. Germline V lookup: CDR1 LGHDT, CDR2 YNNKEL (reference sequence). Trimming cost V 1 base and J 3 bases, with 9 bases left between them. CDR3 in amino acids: CASSQVTGHYGYTF. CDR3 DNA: TGTGCCAGCAGCCAAGTGACAGGTCACTATGGCTACACCTTC.

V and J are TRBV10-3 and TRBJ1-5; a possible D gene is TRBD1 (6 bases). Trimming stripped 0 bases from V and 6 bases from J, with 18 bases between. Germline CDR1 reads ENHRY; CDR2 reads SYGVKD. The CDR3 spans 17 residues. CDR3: CAISESWAAKGGQPQHF. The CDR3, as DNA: TGTGCCATCAGTGAGTCGTGGGCCGCTAAAGGGGGTCAGCCCCAGCATTTT.

In DNA, the CDR3 is TGTGCCAGCAGAGCGGGGGCCGGCACAGATACGCAGTATTTT. It is translated as CASRAGAGTDTQYF. This chain links TRBV11-1 with TRBJ2-3; TRBD2 matches at 8 bases. V was pared by 6 bases and J by 1 base, with 3 bases of the junction left unmatched. The CDR3 runs 14 residues. Germline lookup yields CDR1 SGHAT and CDR2 FQDESV (reference sequence).

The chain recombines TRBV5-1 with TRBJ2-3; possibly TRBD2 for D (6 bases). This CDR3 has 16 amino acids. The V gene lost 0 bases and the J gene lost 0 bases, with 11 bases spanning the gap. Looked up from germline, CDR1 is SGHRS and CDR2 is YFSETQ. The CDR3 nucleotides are TGCGCCAGCAGCTTGGAATTAGCGGCTAGCACAGATACGCAGTATTTT. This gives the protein CASSLELAASTDTQYF. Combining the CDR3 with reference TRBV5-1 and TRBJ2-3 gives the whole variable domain KAGVTQTPRYLIKTRGQQVTLSCSPISGHRSVSWYQQTPGQGLQFLFEYFSETQRNKGNFPGRFSGRQFSNSRSEMNVSTLELGDSALYLCASSLELAASTDTQYFGPGTRLTVL.

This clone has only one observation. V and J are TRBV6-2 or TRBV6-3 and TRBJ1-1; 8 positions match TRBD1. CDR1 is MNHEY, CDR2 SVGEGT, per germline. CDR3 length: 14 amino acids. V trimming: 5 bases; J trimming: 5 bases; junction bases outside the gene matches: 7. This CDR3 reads CASSAAGGVTEAFF. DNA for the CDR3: TGTGCCAGCAGTGCAGCAGGGGGCGTAACTGAAGCTTTCTTT.

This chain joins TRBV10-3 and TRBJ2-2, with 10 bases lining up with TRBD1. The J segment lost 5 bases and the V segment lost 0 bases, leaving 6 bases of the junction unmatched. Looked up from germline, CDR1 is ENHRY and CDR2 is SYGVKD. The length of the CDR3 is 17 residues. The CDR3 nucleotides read TGTGCCATCAGTGAGTCGAGACAGGGGGCAGGAACCGGGGAGCTGTTTTTT. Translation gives CAISESRQGAGTGELFF.

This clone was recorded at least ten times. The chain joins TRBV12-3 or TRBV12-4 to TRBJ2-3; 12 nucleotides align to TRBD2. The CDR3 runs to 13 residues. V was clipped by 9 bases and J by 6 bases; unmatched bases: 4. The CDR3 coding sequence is TGTGCCAGTGGACTAGCGGGGATGGATACGCAGTATTTT. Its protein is CASGLAGMDTQYF.

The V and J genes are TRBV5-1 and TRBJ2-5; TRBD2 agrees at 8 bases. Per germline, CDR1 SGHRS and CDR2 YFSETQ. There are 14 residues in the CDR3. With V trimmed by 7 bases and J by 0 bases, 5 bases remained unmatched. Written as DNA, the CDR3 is TGCGCCAGCTTCTCGGGGGGGGACCAAGAGACCCAGTACTTC. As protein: CASFSGGDQETQYF.

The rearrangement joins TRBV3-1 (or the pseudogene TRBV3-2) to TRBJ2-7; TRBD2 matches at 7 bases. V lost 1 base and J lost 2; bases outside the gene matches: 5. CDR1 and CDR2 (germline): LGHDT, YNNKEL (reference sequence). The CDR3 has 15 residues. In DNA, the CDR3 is TGTGCCAGCAGCCAAGTGGGAGGGCGGCCCTACGAGCAGTACTTC. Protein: CASSQVGGRPYEQYF.

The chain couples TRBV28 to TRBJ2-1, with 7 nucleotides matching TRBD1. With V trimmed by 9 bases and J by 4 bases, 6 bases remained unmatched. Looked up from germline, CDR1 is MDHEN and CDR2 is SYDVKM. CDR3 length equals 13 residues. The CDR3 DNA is TGTGCCAGTTACGGGACAGTTTACAATGAGCAGTTCTTC. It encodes CASYGTVYNEQFF.